This T cell receptor beta chain originates from a study of blood T cell repertoires in COVID-19. Across the whole study: Sites in the United States, Italy and Spain provided acute and convalescent COVID-19 samples. The cDNA or gDNA used as material had been derived from T cells, B-cell-depleted T cells, or PBMCs.

Germline trimming cut 0 bases from V and 7 bases from J; bases unmatched to any gene: 4. The CDR3 covers 16 residues. Germline CDR1 reads SGHDN; CDR2 reads FVKESK. How the authors handled the data: Reference gene primer amplification gave estimated nucleated cell counts. The repertoire was sequenced with immunoSEQ multiplex PCR; TCRdb's copy has only in-frame clones and lacks some. Clone size and the V and J calls come from that table; the DNA yielded D and trimming. The sample holds 70,000 to 95,000 clones, roughly 88% seen once. The V call is TRBV14, the J call TRBJ2-1; 12 bases map to TRBD2. Sequencing used peripheral blood. This clonotype was obtained from a human donor with active COVID-19. The donor label of this sample is uncertain. DNA for the CDR3: TGTGCCAGCAGCCAAGAAGCAGGACTAGCGGGGAATGAGCAGTTCTTC. Translating it yields CASSQEAGLAGNEQFF.